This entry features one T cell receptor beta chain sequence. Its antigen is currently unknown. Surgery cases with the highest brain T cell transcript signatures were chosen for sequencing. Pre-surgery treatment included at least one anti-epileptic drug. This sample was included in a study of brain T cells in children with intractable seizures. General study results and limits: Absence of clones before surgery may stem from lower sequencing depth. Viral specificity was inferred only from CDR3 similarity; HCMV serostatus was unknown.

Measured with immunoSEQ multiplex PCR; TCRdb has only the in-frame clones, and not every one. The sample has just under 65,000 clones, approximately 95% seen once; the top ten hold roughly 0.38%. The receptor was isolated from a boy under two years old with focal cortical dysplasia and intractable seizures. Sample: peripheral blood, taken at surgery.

CDR3 nucleotide sequence: TGTGCCAGTGGGGGGGAGTACACCGGGGAGCTGTTTTTT. This codes for CASGGEYTGELFF. This sequence joins TRBV19 and TRBJ2-2; 7 bases align to TRBD2. The CDR3 is made up of 13 amino acids. Per the germline V gene, CDR1 is LNHDA and CDR2 is SQIVND (reference sequence). V dropped 8 bases and J dropped 3; count of bases not matched to a gene: 3.